These 19 T cell receptor beta chains originate from one sample sequenced in a study of Ad26.COV2.S vaccination and SARS-CoV-2 variants. Described treatment: roughly 20 received Ad26.COV2.S at low or high dose, single or two shots; about 5 received placebo; per-sample allocation not given. The study sampled participants on day 63 after the first vaccine or placebo injection. This table comes from immunoSEQ multiplex PCR, and its TCRdb copy is limited to in-frame clones, with some not included. The sample has roughly 330,000 clones, under 90% seen once. This sample comprised peripheral blood, obtained in a trial of Ad26.COV2.S vaccine versus placebo. These TCRs come from a person between 18 and 59 years old who received the Ad26.COV2.S COVID-19 vaccine or a placebo.

The genes are TRBV5-4 and TRBJ2-1; perhaps TRBD2 as D (6 bases). The germline gives CDR1 SGHNT, CDR2 YYREEE (reference sequence). CDR3 length equals 16 residues. Trimming removed 4 bases at V and 5 bases at J, with 19 bases between. Here the CDR3 DNA reads TGTGCCAGCAGCCGAAGGGACGGGAGTTACGACAATGAGCAGTTCTTC. This encodes CASSRRDGSYDNEQFF.

The gene calls are TRBV27 and TRBJ1-4; D unresolved. Germline CDR1 is MNHEY and CDR2 is SMNVEV (reference sequence). This CDR3 has 16 residues. The V end lost 4 bases, the J end lost 2 bases, and 14 bases lay between the germline ends. The CDR3 DNA is TGTGCCAGCAGTTCCTTGAGGACGCGGACTAATGAAAAACTGTTTTTT. It yields the protein CASSSLRTRTNEKLFF. Together with reference TRBV27 and TRBJ1-4, the CDR3 gives the full variable domain: EAQVTQNPRYLITVTGKKLTVTCSQNMNHEYMSWYRQDPGLGLRQIYYSMNVEVTDKGDVPEGYKVSRKEKRNFPLILESPSPNQTSLYFCASSSLRTRTNEKLFFGSGTQLSVL.

The chain combines TRBV21-1 with TRBJ2-7; TRBD1 was called by the table and not checked on the DNA. TRBV21-1 is a pseudogene locus. The CDR3 consists of 15 residues. CDR3 sequence reads: CASSKRGGQGTEQYV. CDR3 in DNA: TGTGCCAGCAGCAAAAGAGGGGGACAGGGCACCGAGCAGTACGTC.

The chain combines TRBV5-6 with TRBJ2-7; the D is unclear. Germline CDR1 reads SGHDT; CDR2 reads YYEEEE. There are 13 residues in the CDR3. V was clipped by 0 bases and J by 7 bases, with 11 bases between them. DNA of the CDR3: TGTGCCAGCAGCTTGGTTCTGTCGGAAGAGCAGTACGTC. Its translation is CASSLVLSEEQYV.

The chain is built from TRBV2 and TRBJ1-1; D possibly corresponds to TRBD1 (6 bases). Trimming stripped 7 bases from V and 6 bases from J, with 18 bases between. There are 14 residues in the CDR3. Per germline, CDR1 SNHLY and CDR2 FYNNEI. CDR3 region: CASTTVEGGSEAFF. Here the CDR3 DNA reads TGTGCCAGCACCACGGTTGAAGGGGGTTCTGAAGCTTTCTTT.

This chain links TRBV7-9 with TRBJ1-4; D not resolved. The CDR3 has 14 residues. The ends were cut back, 3 bases at V and 4 bases at J, with 9 bases in the middle. Germline CDR1 is SEHNR and CDR2 is FQNEAQ (reference sequence). The CDR3: CASSFAPRNEKLFF. Written as DNA, the CDR3 is TGTGCCAGCAGCTTCGCCCCCCGTAATGAAAAACTGTTTTTT.

This clone appeared a single time. The chain carries TRBV2 and TRBJ1-2; D uncertain. In germline, CDR1 is SNHLY, CDR2 FYNNEI. V lost 3 bases to trimming and J lost 5 bases, with 1 base between them. The CDR3 totals 10 residues. The CDR3 spells CASSDYGYTF. The CDR3 DNA is TGTGCCAGCAGTGATTATGGCTACACCTTC.

This clone occurred many times. The chain carries TRBV11-3 and TRBJ1-5, with D hard to call. Germline-derived CDR1 and CDR2 are SGHNT and YENEEA. Trimming cost V 1 base and J 5 bases, with 6 bases left between them. The CDR3 is made up of 13 amino acids. CDR3 region: CASSLVADQPQHF. CDR3 bases: TGTGCCAGCAGCTTAGTGGCAGATCAGCCCCAGCATTTT.

CDR3 DNA: TGTGCCAGCAGCTCCCGCGGGGAGCTGTTTTTT. Protein product: CASSSRGELFF. The V call is TRBV5-6, the J call TRBJ2-2; D is unresolved. This CDR3 has 11 residues. V shed 3 bases and J shed 7 bases, with 4 bases lying between them. Germline V gene lookup returns CDR1 SGHDT and CDR2 YYEEEE.

The V and J genes are TRBV7-8 and TRBJ2-1; TRBD2 aligns across 7 bases. Trimming cost V 3 bases and J 1 base; bases outside gene matches: 6. The CDR3 runs 16 residues. The germline CDR1 and CDR2 sequences are SGHVS and FQNEAQ. The CDR3 here is CASSFSRGSSYNEQFF. DNA of the CDR3: TGTGCCAGCAGCTTCTCTCGCGGGAGTTCCTACAATGAGCAGTTCTTC. The variable domain in full, completed from reference TRBV7-8 and TRBJ2-1, reads GAGVSQSPRYKVAKRGQDVALRCDPISGHVSLFWYQQALGQGPEFLTYFQNEAQLDKSGLPSDRFFAERPEGSVSTLKIQRTQQEDSAVYLCASSFSRGSSYNEQFFGPGTRLTVL.

This chain uses TRBV18 with TRBJ2-3; D unclear. Trimming took 6 bases from V and 6 from J, leaving 7 bases between them. Germline V gene sequence: CDR1 KGHSH, CDR2 LQKENI. The CDR3 has 11 amino acids. CDR3 DNA sequence: TGTGCCAGCTCTCAGTCCGATACGCAGTATTTT. This codes for CASSQSDTQYF.

In this sample, this clone turned up once. The CDR3 here is CATGAATPSEAFF. The CDR3, as DNA: TGTGCCACAGGGGCGGCGACACCCTCTGAAGCTTTCTTT. The J gene is TRBJ1-1, the V gene TRBV10-3, with TRBD1 as a possible D gene (6 bases). CDR1 and CDR2 from the germline V gene are ENHRY and SYGVKD. V lost 10 bases, J lost 6 bases, and 18 bases lay in between. The CDR3 has 13 residues.

In its sample, this clone was seen once. The rearrangement links TRBV7-2 to TRBJ1-1; D unclear. The V and J ends lost 1 base and 2 bases respectively, with 8 bases between them. The CDR3 loop spans 14 amino acids. Germline values: CDR1 SGHTA, CDR2 FQGNSA. The CDR3 nucleotides are TGTGCCAGCAGCTTAGACAGACGAAACACTGAAGCTTTCTTT. Translation: CASSLDRRNTEAFF.

The rearrangement joins TRBV10-1 to TRBJ1-1; D unclear. The V end lost 3 bases, the J end lost 0 bases, and 11 bases lay between the germline ends. This CDR3 is built from 15 residues. Germline V gene sequence: CDR1 WNHNN, CDR2 SYGVQD (reference sequence). CDR3 loop: CASSEGRKMNTEAFF. Written as DNA, the CDR3 is TGCGCCAGCAGTGAAGGTAGAAAGATGAACACTGAAGCTTTCTTT.

V gene TRBV3-1 (or the pseudogene TRBV3-2) combines with J gene TRBJ1-5; TRBD1 matches 7 bases. The V and J ends lost 4 bases and 0 bases, in that order; junction bases with no gene match: 9. The germline V gene has CDR1 LGHDT and CDR2 YNNKEL (reference sequence). The CDR3 loop spans 17 amino acids. CDR3 DNA: TGTGCCAGCAGCCCCTATTCAGGGGGTTATAGCAATCAGCCCCAGCATTTT. Protein product: CASSPYSGGYSNQPQHF.

The chain employs TRBV9 and TRBJ1-3; no clear D gene. The length of the CDR3 is 15 residues. Trimming left V 3 bases short and J 4 bases short, with 14 bases between. Germline CDR1 and CDR2: SGDLS and YYNGEE. The CDR3 DNA is TGTGCCAGCAGCGGCCTCTACCAAATGGGAAACACCATATATTTT. Its translation: CASSGLYQMGNTIYF. The complete variable domain, with remaining parts taken from reference TRBV9 and TRBJ1-3, reads DSGVTQTPKHLITATGQRVTLRCSPRSGDLSVYWYQQSLDQGLQFLIQYYNGEERAKGNILERFSAQQFPDLHSELNLSSLELGDSALYFCASSGLYQMGNTIYFGEGSWLTVV.

J is TRBJ1-6 and V is TRBV10-3, with a tentative D call TRBD1 (6 bases). The CDR3 covers 14 residues. Trimming shortened V by 4 bases and J by 9 bases, and 13 bases separated the two germline ends. Germline V gives CDR1 ENHRY, CDR2 SYGVKD. The CDR3 here is CAISAAGEISPLHF. CDR3 bases: TGTGCCATCAGTGCGGCAGGGGAAATTTCACCCCTCCACTTT.

The CDR3 sequence is CASSQEAVRQAFF. The CDR3 nucleotides read TGTGCCAGCAGCCAAGAAGCGGTCCGCCAAGCTTTCTTT. The chain uses TRBV3-1 (or the pseudogene TRBV3-2) and TRBJ1-1; D is unresolved. Looked up from germline, CDR1 is LGHDT and CDR2 is YNNKEL (reference sequence). V lost 0 bases and J lost 9, with 11 bases in between. The CDR3 sequence is 13 residues long.

V usage is TRBV18 and J usage is TRBJ2-2; possibly TRBD2 for D (6 bases). In germline, CDR1 is KGHSH, CDR2 LQKENI. V was shortened by 5 bases and J by 1 base, with 8 bases between the two germline ends. The CDR3 consists of 14 residues. The CDR3 nucleotides are TGTGCCAGCTCAGGGACTCGGAACACCGGGGAGCTGTTTTTT. This encodes CASSGTRNTGELFF.